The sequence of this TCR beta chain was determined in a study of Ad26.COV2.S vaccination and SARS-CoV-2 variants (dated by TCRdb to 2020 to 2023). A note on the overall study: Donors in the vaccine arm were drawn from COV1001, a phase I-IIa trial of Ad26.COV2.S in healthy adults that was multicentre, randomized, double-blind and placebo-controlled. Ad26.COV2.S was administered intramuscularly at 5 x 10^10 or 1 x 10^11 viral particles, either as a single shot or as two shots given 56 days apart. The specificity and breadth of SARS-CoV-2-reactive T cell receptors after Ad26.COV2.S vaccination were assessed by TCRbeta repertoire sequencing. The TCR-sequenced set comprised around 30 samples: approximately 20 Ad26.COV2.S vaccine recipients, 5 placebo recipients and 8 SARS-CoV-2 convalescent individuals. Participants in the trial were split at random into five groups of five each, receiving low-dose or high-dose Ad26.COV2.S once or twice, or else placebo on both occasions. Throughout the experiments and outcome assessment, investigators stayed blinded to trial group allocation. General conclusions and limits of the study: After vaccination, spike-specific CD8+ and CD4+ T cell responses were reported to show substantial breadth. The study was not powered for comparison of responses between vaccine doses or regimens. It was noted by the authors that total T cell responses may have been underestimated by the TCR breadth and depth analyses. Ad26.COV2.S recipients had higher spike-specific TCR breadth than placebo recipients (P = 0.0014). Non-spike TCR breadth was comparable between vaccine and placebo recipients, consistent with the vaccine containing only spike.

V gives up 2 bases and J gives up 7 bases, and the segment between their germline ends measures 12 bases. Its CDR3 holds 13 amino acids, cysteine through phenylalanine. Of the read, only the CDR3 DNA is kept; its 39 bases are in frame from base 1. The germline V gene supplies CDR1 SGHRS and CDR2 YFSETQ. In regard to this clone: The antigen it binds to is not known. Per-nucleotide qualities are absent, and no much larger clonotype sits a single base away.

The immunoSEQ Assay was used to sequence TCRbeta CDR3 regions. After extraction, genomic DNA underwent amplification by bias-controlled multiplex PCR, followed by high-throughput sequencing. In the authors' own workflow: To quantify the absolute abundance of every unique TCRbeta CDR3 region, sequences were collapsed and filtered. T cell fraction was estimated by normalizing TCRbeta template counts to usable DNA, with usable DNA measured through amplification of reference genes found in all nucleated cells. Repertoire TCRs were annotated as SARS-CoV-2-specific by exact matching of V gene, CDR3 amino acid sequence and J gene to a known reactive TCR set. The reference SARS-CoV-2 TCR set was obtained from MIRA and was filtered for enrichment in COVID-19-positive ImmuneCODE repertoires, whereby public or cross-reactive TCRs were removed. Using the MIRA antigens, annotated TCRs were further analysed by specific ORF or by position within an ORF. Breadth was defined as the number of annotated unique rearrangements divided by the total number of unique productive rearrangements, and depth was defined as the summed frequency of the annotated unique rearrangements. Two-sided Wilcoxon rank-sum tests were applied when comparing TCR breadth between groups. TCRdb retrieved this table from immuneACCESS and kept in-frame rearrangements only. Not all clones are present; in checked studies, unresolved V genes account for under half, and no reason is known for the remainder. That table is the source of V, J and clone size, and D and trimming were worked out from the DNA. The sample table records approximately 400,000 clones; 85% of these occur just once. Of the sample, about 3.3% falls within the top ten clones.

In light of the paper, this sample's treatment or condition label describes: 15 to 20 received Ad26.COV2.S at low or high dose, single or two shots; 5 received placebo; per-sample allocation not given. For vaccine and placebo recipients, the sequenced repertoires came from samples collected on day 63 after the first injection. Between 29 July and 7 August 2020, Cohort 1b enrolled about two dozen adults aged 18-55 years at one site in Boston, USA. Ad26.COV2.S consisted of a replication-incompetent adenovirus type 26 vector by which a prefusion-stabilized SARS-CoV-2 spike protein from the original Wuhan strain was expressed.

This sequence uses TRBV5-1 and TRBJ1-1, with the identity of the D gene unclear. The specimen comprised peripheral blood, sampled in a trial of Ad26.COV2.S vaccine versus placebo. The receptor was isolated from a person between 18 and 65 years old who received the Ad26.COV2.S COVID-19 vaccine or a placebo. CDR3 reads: CASSFTRKNEAFF. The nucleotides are TGCGCCAGCAGCTTTACCAGGAAAAATGAAGCTTTCTTT. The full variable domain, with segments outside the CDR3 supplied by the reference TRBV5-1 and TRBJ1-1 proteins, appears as KAGVTQTPRYLIKTRGQQVTLSCSPISGHRSVSWYQQTPGQGLQFLFEYFSETQRNKGNFPGRFSGRQFSNSRSEMNVSTLELGDSALYLCASSFTRKNEAFFGQGTRLTVV.